The T cell receptor beta chain under discussion was sequenced for a study of cytomegalovirus exposure and HLA in healthy donors. This clone was observed a few times. What it recognizes is unknown. The study's findings and limits: HLA allele associations emerged for around 16,000 TCR beta sequences in a later analysis, at 0.05 false discovery rate.

PCR used 60 Vbeta primers and 13 Jbeta primers. Assay: immunoSEQ multiplex PCR; the TCRdb copy retains only in-frame clones and omits some. Of 220,000 or so clones in the sample, approximately 78% are singletons; the top ten hold 2.5% to 3.5%. Specimen: PBMCs. The sequence was collected from a woman between 35 and 50 years old in good health and CMV-seronegative.

DNA for the CDR3: TGTGCCAGCAGTGCGGTGAGCAGGGGCTACGAGCAGTACTTC. Its protein is CASSAVSRGYEQYF. The chain uses TRBV2 and TRBJ2-7; D might be TRBD1 (6 bases). The V gene lost 4 bases and the J gene lost 3 bases, with 13 bases spanning the gap. This CDR3 region has 14 residues. Germline loops: CDR1 SNHLY, CDR2 FYNNEI.